This T cell receptor beta chain originates from a study of T-cell reconstitution after alpha-beta-depleted transplantation in children. TCRbeta library construction was performed incorporating unique molecular identifiers. TCRdb passed the PCR reads through MiXCR, listing each CDR3 protein once. The sample holds some 81,000 distinct CDR3 sequences, 13% to 15% seen once. This clonotype was counted between two and nine times. With V trimmed by 5 bases and J by 2 bases, 3 bases remained unmatched. Per the germline V gene, CDR1 is MDHEN and CDR2 is SYDVKM. The CDR3 runs 16 residues. This TCR derives from a male patient aged 2 to 10 who had a stem cell transplant for acute lymphoblastic leukemia, so the T cells may come from the graft donor. The sequenced sample was PBMCs, mostly from graft donor cells, obtained 180 days after TCRalphabeta/CD19-depleted stem cell transplant. This rearrangement joins TRBV28 to TRBJ2-2; the match to TRBD2 covers 12 bases. The chain's CDR3 is CASSPSGRANTGELFF. CDR3 bases: TGTGCCAGCAGTCCTAGCGGGAGGGCCAACACCGGGGAGCTGTTTTTT.